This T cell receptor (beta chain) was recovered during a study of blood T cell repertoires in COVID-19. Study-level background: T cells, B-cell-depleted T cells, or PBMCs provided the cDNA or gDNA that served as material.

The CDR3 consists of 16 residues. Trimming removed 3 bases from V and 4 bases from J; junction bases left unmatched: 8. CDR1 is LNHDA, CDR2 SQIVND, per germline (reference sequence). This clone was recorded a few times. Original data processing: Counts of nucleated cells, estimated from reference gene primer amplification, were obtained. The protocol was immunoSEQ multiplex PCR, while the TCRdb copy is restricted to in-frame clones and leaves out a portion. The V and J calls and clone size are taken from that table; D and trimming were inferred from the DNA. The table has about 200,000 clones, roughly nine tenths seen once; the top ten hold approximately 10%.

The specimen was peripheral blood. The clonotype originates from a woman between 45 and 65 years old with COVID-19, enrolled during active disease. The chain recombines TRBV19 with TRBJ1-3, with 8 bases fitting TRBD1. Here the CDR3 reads CASSMTWTGSGNTIYF. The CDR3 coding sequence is TGTGCCAGTAGTATGACCTGGACAGGGTCCGGAAACACCATATATTTT.